The 23 T cell receptor beta chains listed next were all sequenced from one sample in a study of metastatic and nonmetastatic thyroid tumors. No patient had received any treatment before thyroid surgery. TCRdb re-processed the PCR reads through MiXCR. Altogether roughly 7,200 clones are present, roughly 35% being singletons, with the ten largest covering 40%. The source material was tumor tissue. These receptors all come from a female donor with papillary thyroid cancer or a benign thyroid nodule (not recorded which). Some clones in this sample may be carry-over from other donors' samples.

The chain couples TRBV28 to TRBJ1-2, with D perhaps matching TRBD1 (6 bases). This CDR3 comprises 15 residues. Germline CDR1 is MDHEN and CDR2 is SYDVKM. Trimming pared 3 bases from V and 6 bases from J, leaving 17 bases between. CDR3 nucleotide sequence: TGTGCCAGCAGTTTTTCAGTGGGCAGGGGAAATGGCTACACCTTC. Protein: CASSFSVGRGNGYTF.

J is TRBJ2-2 and V is TRBV12-3 or TRBV12-4; no definite D call. V lost 6 bases to trimming and J lost 6 bases, with 17 bases between them. There are 15 residues in the CDR3. CDR3 loop: CASSWTGSCPGELFF. For the CDR3, the DNA is TGTGCCAGCAGCTGGACCGGGTCCTGTCCCGGGGAGCTGTTTTTT.

On this clone itself: An end of the junction does not agree with germline; a read error may underlie this. The identical CDR3 is also encoded by other nucleotide sequences in the sample. The chain uses TRBV4-1 and TRBJ1-1; D is uncertain. Germline-derived CDR1 and CDR2 are MGHRA and YSYEKL. This CDR3 is built from 13 residues. The CDR3 loop reads CASSLGLNTEAFF. CDR3 in DNA: TGTGCCAGCAGCCTTGGACTGAACACTGAAGCTTTCTTT.

This clone was recorded a few times. The chain has TRBV19 and TRBJ2-1; D gene uncertain. CDR1 and CDR2 (germline): LNHDA, SQIVND (reference sequence). Trimming pared 3 bases from V and 7 bases from J, leaving 7 bases between. The CDR3 extends over 12 amino acids. CDR3 nucleotide sequence: TGTGCCAGTAGTATCCCCGGGAATGAGCAGTTCTTC. Translated: CASSIPGNEQFF.

The V gene is TRBV5-4, the J gene TRBJ1-2; perhaps TRBD1 as D (6 bases). Germline CDR1 SGHNT, CDR2 YYREEE (reference sequence). The CDR3 has 13 amino acids. Trimming cost V 2 bases and J 8 bases, with 13 bases left between them. CDR3 loop: CASSLPGAGGYTF. The CDR3 nucleotides read TGTGCCAGCAGCTTACCAGGGGCGGGGGGCTACACCTTC.

This chain connects TRBV10-2 to TRBJ1-2, with D perhaps TRBD1 (5 bases). Trimming cost V 3 bases and J 6 bases, with 23 bases left between them. There are 17 residues in the CDR3. Germline-derived CDR1 and CDR2 are WSHSY and SAAADI. For the CDR3, the DNA is TGCGCCAGCAGTGAAGGGGACGGAGTCATGGGGTCCAATGGCTACACCTTC. Translating it yields CASSEGDGVMGSNGYTF.

The gene calls are TRBV11-1 and TRBJ2-1; tentative D call: TRBD2 (6 bases). Germline CDR1 and CDR2: SGHAT and FQDESV (reference sequence). The CDR3 consists of 15 residues. The V end was cut by 5 bases, the J end by 8 bases, with 19 bases between. The CDR3 region has the DNA TGTGCCAGCAGCCATAGTGGGAGGTTGCGGGATGAGCAGTTCTTC. This translates into CASSHSGRLRDEQFF.

In the case of this clone: One end of the junction fails to match germline, which may point to a read error. This chain uses TRBV28 with TRBJ2-7; 7 bases align to TRBD1. The CDR3 sequence is 12 residues long. Looked up from germline, CDR1 is MDHEN and CDR2 is SYDVKM. This CDR3 is CASTDRVHEQCF. The CDR3 nucleotides read TGTGCCAGCACCGACAGGGTCCACGAGCAGTGCTTC.

The V gene is TRBV7-8, the J gene TRBJ2-7; D is perhaps TRBD2 (6 bases). Deletions cut 1 base from V and 6 bases from J, with 13 bases between. The CDR3 is made up of 14 amino acids. CDR1 SGHVS and CDR2 FQNEAQ come from the germline V gene. CDR3 region: CASSLDRRAGEQYF. The CDR3 DNA is TGTGCCAGCAGCTTAGATCGGAGGGCAGGCGAGCAGTACTTC.

In its sample, this clone was seen a few times. The V call is TRBV6-4, the J call TRBJ1-2, with 11 bases identical to TRBD1. This CDR3 is 16 amino acids long. The V gene end was trimmed by 3 bases and the J gene end by 1 base; junction bases not matched to a gene: 4. The germline CDR1 and CDR2 sequences are MRHNA and SNTAGT. The CDR3 region is CASSETGTGGNYGYTF. In DNA form, the CDR3 reads TGTGCCAGCAGTGAAACCGGGACAGGGGGTAACTATGGCTACACCTTC.

This clone is labeled large. The chain uses TRBV19 and TRBJ1-5, with 8 positions matching TRBD1. Trimming removed 8 bases from V and 7 bases from J; junction bases left unmatched: 10. The CDR3 length is 14 residues. Looked up from germline, CDR1 is LNHDA and CDR2 is SQIVND (reference sequence). The CDR3, as DNA: TGTGCCAGTCGAGGGACAGGCGACTGGCAGCCCCAGCATTTT. It translates to CASRGTGDWQPQHF.

There are a few counts of this clone. Compared with germline, one end of the junction differs, possibly owing to a read error. The rearrangement joins TRBV6-1 to TRBJ2-1, with 8 bases lining up with TRBD2. Germline values: CDR1 MNHNS, CDR2 SASEGT. The CDR3 extends over 14 amino acids. In DNA form, the CDR3 reads TGTGCCAGCCAGAGCGGGAGCTCCTACAGTGAGCAGTTCTTC. Translated: CASQSGSSYSEQFF.

This sequence joins TRBV19 and TRBJ1-5, with D unclear. CDR3 length equals 14 residues. Between the trimmed V and J ends, which lost 3 bases and 7 bases, there was a span of 13 bases. CDR1 and CDR2 from the germline V gene are LNHDA and SQIVND (reference sequence). CDR3 residues: CASSISGMAQPQHF. The DNA of the CDR3 is TGTGCCAGTAGTATCTCAGGAATGGCCCAGCCCCAGCATTTT.

By share, this clone ranks as medium-sized. The chain is built from TRBV15 and TRBJ1-2; 8 positions agree with TRBD1. The V segment lost 3 bases and the J segment 2 bases; nucleotides outside the gene matches: 8. CDR3 length: 16 residues. Germline V gene lookup returns CDR1 LNHNV and CDR2 YYDKDF (reference sequence). CDR3 DNA sequence: TGTGCCACCAGCAGGGGGGAGGCAGGGGGCAACTATGGCTACACCTTC. Translated, it gives CATSRGEAGGNYGYTF.

This clone was seen a few times. The chain couples TRBV24-1 to TRBJ2-3, with 10 bases lining up with TRBD2. V was pared by 4 bases and J by 4 bases, with 7 bases of the junction left unmatched. The CDR3 is 16 amino acids. The germline V gene encodes CDR1 KGHDR and CDR2 SFDVKD. CDR3 in DNA: TGTGCCACCAGTGACCCCTTAGCGGGAGGATCAGATACGCAGTATTTT. The encoded protein is CATSDPLAGGSDTQYF.

This clone is classed as medium-sized (0.01 to 0.1%). This chain joins TRBV11-3 and TRBJ2-1, with 15 bases fitting TRBD2. Unmatched junction bases numbered 6, after V lost 5 bases and J lost 4 bases. The length of the CDR3 is 17 residues. Per the germline V gene, CDR1 is SGHNT and CDR2 is YENEEA. CDR3 sequence (DNA): TGTGCCAGCAGCACCGGACTAGCGGGAGGGCCATACAATGAGCAGTTCTTC. It codes for CASSTGLAGGPYNEQFF. The full variable domain, rest sourced from reference TRBV11-3 and TRBJ2-1, is EAGVVQSPRYKIIEKKQPVAFWCNPISGHNTLYWYLQNLGQGPELLIRYENEEAVDDSQLPKDRFSAERLKGVDSTLKIQPAELGDSAVYLCASSTGLAGGPYNEQFFGPGTRLTVL.

This clone came up a few times. The chain's CDR3 is CASTTGRYGYTF. The CDR3, as DNA: TGTGCCAGCACGACGGGGAGGTATGGCTACACCTTC. The gene calls are TRBV28 and TRBJ1-2; D remains unclear. The V gene lost 7 bases and the J gene lost 5 bases, with 11 bases spanning the gap. This CDR3 spans 12 amino acids. CDR1 MDHEN and CDR2 SYDVKM come from the germline V gene.

The V gene is TRBV7-8, the J gene TRBJ2-2; D ambiguous. This CDR3 contains 16 residues. Trimming removed 4 bases from V and 4 bases from J, with 16 bases in between. Germline V lookup: CDR1 SGHVS, CDR2 FQNEAQ. The DNA of the CDR3 is TGTGCCAGCAGCTCCTCAGGTTTTAAAGGCACCGGGGAGCTGTTTTTT. Protein: CASSSSGFKGTGELFF. The complete variable domain, with remaining parts taken from reference TRBV7-8 and TRBJ2-2, reads GAGVSQSPRYKVAKRGQDVALRCDPISGHVSLFWYQQALGQGPEFLTYFQNEAQLDKSGLPSDRFFAERPEGSVSTLKIQRTQQEDSAVYLCASSSSGFKGTGELFFGEGSRLTVL.

The chain joins TRBV7-9 to TRBJ2-7; the match to TRBD1 covers 8 bases. V trimming: 5 bases; J trimming: 6 bases; junction bases outside the gene matches: 9. This CDR3 comprises 14 residues. Germline V gives CDR1 SEHNR, CDR2 FQNEAQ (reference sequence). The chain's CDR3 is CASSPGQEACEQYF. The CDR3 region has the DNA TGTGCCAGCAGCCCGGGACAGGAAGCCTGCGAGCAGTACTTC.

V gene TRBV20-1 combines with J gene TRBJ2-7; D might be TRBD2 (5 bases). The CDR3 extends over 16 amino acids. Trimming took off 1 base at V and 0 bases at J, with 16 bases between the two ends. Germline V gives CDR1 DFQATT, CDR2 SNEGSKA (reference sequence). CDR3 in DNA: TGCAGTGCTAGAGGAGCCCGGACTGGGAGCTCCTACGAGCAGTACTTC. Its protein is CSARGARTGSSYEQYF.

The rearrangement joins TRBV6-1 to TRBJ2-7; no firm D call. The CDR3 is 12 amino acids. Germline CDR1 and CDR2: MNHNS and SASEGT. The V end was cut by 6 bases, the J end by 6 bases, with 12 bases between. CDR3 nucleotides: TGTGCCAGCAGGAGGCTTAGCTCCGAGCAGTACTTC. It codes for CASRRLSSEQYF.

The V gene is TRBV7-2, the J gene TRBJ2-2, with a possible D match to TRBD2 (6 bases). The V gene lost 5 bases and the J gene lost 4 bases, with 11 bases spanning the gap. The CDR3 contains 14 residues. Germline CDR1 SGHTA, CDR2 FQGNSA. Here the CDR3 reads CASSPLGGTGELFF. The CDR3 DNA reads TGTGCCAGCAGCCCACTCGGGGGCACCGGGGAGCTGTTTTTT.

The chain uses TRBV28 and TRBJ2-1, with D maybe TRBD2 (7 bases). This CDR3 contains 15 residues. Germline-derived CDR1 and CDR2 are MDHEN and SYDVKM. The ends were cut back, 6 bases at V and 4 bases at J, with 16 bases in the middle. CDR3 in amino acids: CASSFGGLRYNEQFF. The CDR3 DNA is TGTGCCAGCAGCTTCGGGGGGCTCCGATACAATGAGCAGTTCTTC.